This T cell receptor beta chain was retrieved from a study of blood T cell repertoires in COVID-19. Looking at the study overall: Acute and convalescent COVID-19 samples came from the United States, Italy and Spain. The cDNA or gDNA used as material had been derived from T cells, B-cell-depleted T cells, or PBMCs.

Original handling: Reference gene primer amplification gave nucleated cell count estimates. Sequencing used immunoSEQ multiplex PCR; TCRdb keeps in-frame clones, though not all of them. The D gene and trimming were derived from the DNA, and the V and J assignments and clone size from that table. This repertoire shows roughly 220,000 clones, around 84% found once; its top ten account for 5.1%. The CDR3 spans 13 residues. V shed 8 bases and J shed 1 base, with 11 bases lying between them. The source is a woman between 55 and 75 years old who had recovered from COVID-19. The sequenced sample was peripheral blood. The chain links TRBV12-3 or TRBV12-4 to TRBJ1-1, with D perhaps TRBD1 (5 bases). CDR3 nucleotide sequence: TGTGCCAGCGTACAGGCAAGGAACACTGAAGCTTTCTTT. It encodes CASVQARNTEAFF.